Below are 19 T cell receptor beta chains sequenced from a single sample in a study of shared clonotypes between healthy human individuals. Only in-frame clones appear in the TCRdb table, and some are missing; sequencing was by immunoSEQ multiplex PCR. This table holds a few million clones, around 93% found once. The specimen sequenced was naive CD4+ T cells from PBMCs. The sample's subset: CD45RA+ positively selected. Receptors were obtained from a man aged 18 to 30 in good health. Some clones in this sample may be carry-over from other donors' samples.

CDR3 nucleotide sequence: TGCGCCAGCAGCCAAGACCCGGGATCTTTAGCCAAAAACATTCAGTACTTC. Translation: CASSQDPGSLAKNIQYF. The J gene is TRBJ2-4, the V gene TRBV4-3; possible D gene TRBD2, 5 bases. Trimming removed 0 bases at V and 0 bases at J, with 12 bases between. The germline V gene has CDR1 LGHNA and CDR2 YSLEER. CDR3 size: 17 residues.

J is TRBJ1-6 and V is TRBV6-5; perhaps TRBD1 as D (5 bases). This CDR3 contains 14 residues. V was cut by 6 bases and J by 7 bases, with 13 bases left in between. The germline V gene has CDR1 MNHEY and CDR2 SVGAGI. CDR3 bases: TGTGCCAGCAGCCGACAGCCGATGAATTCACCCCTCCACTTT. Translating gives CASSRQPMNSPLHF.

V is TRBV7-9 and J is TRBJ2-2, with TRBD2 identical over 13 bases. Germline CDR1 SEHNR, CDR2 FQNEAQ (reference sequence). After removal of 4 bases from V and 5 bases from J, the junction contained 7 bases not matched to a gene. The CDR3 covers 17 residues. The CDR3 bases are TGTGCCAGCAGCTCACGGACTAGCGGGGGAAAAACCGGGGAGCTGTTTTTT. It specifies CASSSRTSGGKTGELFF.

With respect to this clone: This sample includes further DNA sequences coding for the same CDR3. The chain combines TRBV4-1 with TRBJ1-2; D unclear. V was clipped by 1 base and J by 4 bases, with 10 bases between them. The CDR3 is 14 amino acids. CDR1 is MGHRA, CDR2 YSYEKL, per germline. The CDR3 sequence: CASSQATGFYGYTF. CDR3 coding DNA: TGCGCCAGCAGCCAAGCTACCGGGTTCTATGGCTACACCTTC.

The J gene is TRBJ1-5, the V gene TRBV7-9; D is possibly TRBD1 (5 bases). The CDR3 covers 19 residues. V lost 5 bases and J lost 6, with 29 bases in between. CDR1 and CDR2 from the germline V gene are SEHNR and FQNEAQ (reference sequence). DNA for the CDR3: TGTGCCAGCAGCGCCCACGACCTGAGGGGCCCAGAAGATACTCAGCCCCAGCATTTT. Translated: CASSAHDLRGPEDTQPQHF.

The V call is TRBV7-9, the J call TRBJ1-3, with TRBD1 identical over 7 bases. In germline, CDR1 is SEHNR, CDR2 FQNEAQ (reference sequence). The CDR3 consists of 14 residues. V shed 6 bases and J 5 bases; nucleotides not matched to a gene: 7. CDR3 sequence reads: CASRPIRGRNTIYF. In DNA form, the CDR3 reads TGTGCCAGCAGACCTATAAGGGGGCGAAACACCATATATTTT.

The V gene is TRBV6-5, the J gene TRBJ2-5, with a possible D match to TRBD2 (5 bases). V lost 4 bases to trimming and J lost 4 bases, with 7 bases between them. The germline V gene has CDR1 MNHEY and CDR2 SVGAGI. The CDR3 is made up of 12 amino acids. The CDR3 sequence is CASSSAGETQYF. CDR3 sequence (DNA): TGTGCCAGCAGTTCGGCGGGAGAGACCCAGTACTTC.

The CDR3 bases are TGCGCCAGCAGCTTGATACAGGGAGGGACCGGGGAGCTGTTTTTT. As protein: CASSLIQGGTGELFF. V is TRBV5-1 and J is TRBJ2-2; D possibly corresponds to TRBD2 (7 bases). V lost 1 base to trimming and J lost 5 bases, with 12 bases between them. CDR1 and CDR2 (germline): SGHRS, YFSETQ. The CDR3 length is 15 residues.

The rearrangement joins TRBV29-1 to TRBJ2-7; D is possibly TRBD1 (5 bases). The CDR3 has 11 amino acids. Trimming pared 4 bases from V and 11 bases from J, leaving 15 bases between. Germline values: CDR1 SQVTM, CDR2 ANQGSEA. In DNA form, the CDR3 reads TGCAGCGTTGCAATTGAGACAGCTGAGTACTTC. It specifies CSVAIETAEYF.

The CDR3 reads CASSQDWWANEKLFF. The CDR3 DNA is TGCGCCAGCAGCCAAGATTGGTGGGCTAATGAAAAACTGTTTTTT. The J gene is TRBJ1-4, the V gene TRBV4-3, with D unresolved. Per the germline V gene, CDR1 is LGHNA and CDR2 is YSLEER. This CDR3 is built from 15 residues. V dropped 0 bases and J dropped 3 bases, with 8 bases sitting between them.

The chain combines TRBV28 with TRBJ2-7, with 7 bases lining up with TRBD1. The trim removed 5 bases at V and 5 bases at J, leaving 3 bases unmatched. The CDR3 is 12 amino acids. Per germline, CDR1 MDHEN and CDR2 SYDVKM. The CDR3 loop reads CASSNRGHEQYF. CDR3 sequence (DNA): TGTGCCAGCAGTAACAGGGGCCACGAGCAGTACTTC.

The V call is TRBV7-2, the J call TRBJ2-2, with 8 bases that match TRBD2. The germline V gene has CDR1 SGHTA and CDR2 FQGNSA. This CDR3 is built from 15 residues. V lost 2 bases and J lost 5; bases outside the gene matches: 4. The CDR3 coding sequence is TGTGCCAGCAGCTTAAGAACTAGCGGTACCGGGGAGCTGTTTTTT. Translating gives CASSLRTSGTGELFF.

V is TRBV7-2 and J is TRBJ2-7, with D maybe TRBD2 (7 bases). Germline CDR1 SGHTA, CDR2 FQGNSA. The CDR3 contains 13 residues. Between the trimmed V and J ends, which lost 7 bases and 5 bases, there was a span of 15 bases. CDR3 DNA: TGTGCCAGCACGACTCAAGGGGGGGACGAGCAGTACTTC. Translation gives CASTTQGGDEQYF.

The V call is TRBV28, the J call TRBJ2-2; D remains unclear. Trimming removed 3 bases from V and 0 bases from J, with 11 bases in between. The CDR3 is made up of 16 amino acids. The germline CDR1 and CDR2 sequences are MDHEN and SYDVKM. CDR3 sequence (DNA): TGTGCCAGCAGTTTGAGGTGGCTTACGAACACCGGGGAGCTGTTTTTT. It is translated as CASSLRWLTNTGELFF.

The CDR3 DNA reads as TGTGCCAGCAGTTCCCTGGGACTAGCGTTTAGACACGAGCAGTACTTC. Its translation: CASSSLGLAFRHEQYF. The J gene is TRBJ2-7, the V gene TRBV28; 10 nucleotides align to TRBD2. This CDR3 has 16 amino acids. Trimming cost V 4 bases and J 5 bases; bases outside gene matches: 11. In germline, CDR1 is MDHEN, CDR2 SYDVKM.

The chain links TRBV11-2 to TRBJ1-4; a weak D match, TRBD1 (6 bases). The germline V gene has CDR1 SGHAT and CDR2 FQNNGV. Trimming removed 4 bases from V and 8 bases from J, with 17 bases in between. The CDR3 contains 15 residues. CDR3: CASSSWAGAWEKLFF. The CDR3 DNA is TGTGCCAGCAGCTCCTGGGCGGGGGCTTGGGAAAAACTGTTTTTT.

V gene TRBV6-6 combines with J gene TRBJ2-6; D not certain. Germline V gene data show CDR1 as MNHNY and CDR2 as SVGAGI (reference sequence). The ends were cut back, 6 bases at V and 4 bases at J, with 10 bases in the middle. This CDR3 is 14 amino acids long. Here the CDR3 DNA reads TGTGCCAGCAGCCCACCCCCCGGGGCCAACGTCCTGACTTTC. This translates into CASSPPPGANVLTF.

This rearrangement joins TRBV7-2 to TRBJ1-3; a possible D gene is TRBD1 (5 bases). V gave up 3 bases and J gave up 3 bases, with 12 bases separating them. CDR1 is SGHTA and CDR2 is FQGNSA in the germline V gene. This CDR3 is 15 amino acids long. CDR3 sequence: CASSLGQVYGNTIYF. The DNA for the CDR3 is TGTGCCAGCAGCTTGGGGCAGGTTTATGGAAACACCATATATTTT.

The chain uses TRBV9 and TRBJ1-4; 9 bases agree with TRBD1. CDR1 is SGDLS and CDR2 is YYNGEE in the germline V gene. The CDR3 totals 16 residues. V dropped 3 bases and J dropped 0; count of bases not matched to a gene: 3. CDR3: CASSAGTGTTNEKLFF. CDR3 nucleotides: TGTGCCAGCAGCGCGGGGACAGGGACAACTAATGAAAAACTGTTTTTT.